This paragraph reports one T cell receptor beta chain. Repertoires were generated with immunoSEQ multiplex PCR, while TCRdb's copy carries only in-frame clones and drops some. The repertoire holds 140,000 to 150,000 clones, with 80% to 90% as singletons. This sample stems from a study of T cell responses to AZD1222 COVID-19 vaccine. Trimming cost V 7 bases and J 4 bases, with 16 bases left between them. The length of the CDR3 is 14 residues. CDR1 and CDR2 from the germline V gene are LNHDA and SQIVND (reference sequence). The V and J genes are TRBV19 and TRBJ1-2; maybe TRBD1 (5 bases). The sequenced sample was peripheral blood, obtained on day 0 of AZD1222 vaccination. The receptor was isolated from an adult in good health. This CDR3 reads CASIPLGGSYGYTF. For the CDR3, the DNA is TGTGCCAGTATTCCACTTGGGGGGAGCTATGGCTACACCTTC. Supplemented by reference TRBV19 and TRBJ1-2, the full variable domain reads DGGITQSPKYLFRKEGQNVTLSCEQNLNHDAMYWYRQDPGQGLRLIYYSQIVNDFQKGDIAEGYSVSREKKESFPLTVTSAQKNPTAFYLCASIPLGGSYGYTFGSGTRLTVV.